This T cell receptor (beta chain) was captured in a study of cytomegalovirus exposure and HLA in healthy donors. The wider study: Unique TCR beta sequences numbering some 110 million came from about 179 million T cells in an earlier analysis. Tens of millions of unique TCRs, all from HLA-typed donors, were included in an early release of the data.

Study observations and caveats: An analysis was carried out at a later point. It showed that HLA-associated TCR beta chains were more clonally expanded than equally common non-associated chains.

Worth noting for this clone: Antigen unknown.

With 60 Vbeta and 13 Jbeta primers, the PCR was carried out. Assay: immunoSEQ multiplex PCR; the TCRdb copy retains only in-frame clones and omits some. The data contain approximately 90,000 clones, roughly 80% of them singletons. The germline CDR1 and CDR2 sequences are SGDLS and YYNGEE. Losses at the gene ends were 3 bases for V and 1 base for J; bases not matched to a gene: 13. CDR3 length: 19 residues. V gene TRBV9 combines with J gene TRBJ2-5; TRBD1 matches 12 bases. The sample consisted of PBMCs. The TCR comes from a man aged 35-49 years in good health and CMV-seronegative. CDR3 coding DNA: TGTGCCAGCAGCGCGCACGGGGCTAGGGACAGGGGGCTCCAAGAGACCCAGTACTTC. Amino acids: CASSAHGARDRGLQETQYF.